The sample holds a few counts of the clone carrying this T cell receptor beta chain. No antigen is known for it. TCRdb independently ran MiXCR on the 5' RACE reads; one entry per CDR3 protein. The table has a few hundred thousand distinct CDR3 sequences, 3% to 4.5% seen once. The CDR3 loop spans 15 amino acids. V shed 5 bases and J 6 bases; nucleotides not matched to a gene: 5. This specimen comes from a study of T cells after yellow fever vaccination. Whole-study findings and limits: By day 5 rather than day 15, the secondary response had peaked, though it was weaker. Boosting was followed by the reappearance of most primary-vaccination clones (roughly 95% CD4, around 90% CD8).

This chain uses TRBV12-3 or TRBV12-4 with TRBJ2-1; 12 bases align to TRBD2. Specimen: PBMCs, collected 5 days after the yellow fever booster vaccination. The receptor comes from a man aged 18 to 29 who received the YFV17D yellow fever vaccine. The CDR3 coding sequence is TGTGCCAGCAGTCGGACTAGCGGGGACCCCAATGAGCAGTTCTTC. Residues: CASSRTSGDPNEQFF.